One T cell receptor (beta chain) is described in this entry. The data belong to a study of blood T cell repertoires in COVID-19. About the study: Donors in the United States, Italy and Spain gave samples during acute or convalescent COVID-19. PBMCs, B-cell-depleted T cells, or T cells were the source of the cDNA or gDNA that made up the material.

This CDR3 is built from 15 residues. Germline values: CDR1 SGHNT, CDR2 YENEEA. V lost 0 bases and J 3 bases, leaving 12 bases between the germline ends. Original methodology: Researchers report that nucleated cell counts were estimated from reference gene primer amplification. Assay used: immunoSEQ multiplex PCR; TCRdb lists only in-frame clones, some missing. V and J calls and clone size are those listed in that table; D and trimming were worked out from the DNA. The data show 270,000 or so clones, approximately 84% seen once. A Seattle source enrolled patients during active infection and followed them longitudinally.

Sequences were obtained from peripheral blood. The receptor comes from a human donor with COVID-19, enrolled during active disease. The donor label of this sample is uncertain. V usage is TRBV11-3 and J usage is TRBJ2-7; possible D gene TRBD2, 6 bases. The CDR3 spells CASSLDSTGDYEQYF. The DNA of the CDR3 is TGTGCCAGCAGCTTAGATTCGACGGGGGACTACGAGCAGTACTTC.